This T cell receptor beta chain was profiled in a study of shared clonotypes between healthy human individuals. The study, taken as a whole, reports: Depth was large, yet rarefaction showed that sorted-subset sequencing was incomplete. Among the subsets, naive ones generally showed larger estimated richness than memory ones.

The donors, healthy adults who were HIV-negative, had experienced no recent acute infections or vaccinations. Every one of the donors was a Caucasian adult that lived in Nashville, Tennessee. Data came from immunoSEQ multiplex PCR; TCRdb stores just in-frame clones and leaves some out. This table holds about 960,000 clones, 60% to 85% found once. In regard to this clone: Its antigen is not known.

CDR1 is LGHNT and CDR2 is FRNRAP in the germline V gene. The CDR3 is 17 amino acids. V lost 1 base, J lost 0 bases, and 12 bases lay in between. This sequence was found in a man between 18 and 29 years old in good health. The chain carries TRBV12-5 and TRBJ2-2; D remains unclear. The sample comprised memory CD4+ T cells sorted from blood. As to subset: CD45RA-negative fraction. The CDR3 region is CASGLDPWPANTGELFF. CDR3 bases: TGTGCTAGTGGTTTGGATCCCTGGCCGGCGAACACCGGGGAGCTGTTTTTT.